Given below is one T cell receptor beta chain in context. Blood was sampled at baseline, cycle 4 day 1, and cycle 7 day 1. Germline values: CDR1 SGHRS, CDR2 YFSETQ. Trimming cost V 6 bases and J 4 bases, with 14 bases left between them. CDR3 length equals 14 residues. This record belongs to a study of OX40 agonist ivuxolimab in advanced cancers. Study background: The dose-escalation cohort was about 87% male, with a mean age of 60 years, ranging about 23 to 79. Participants could have had prior anti-PD-1, anti-PD-L1 or anti-CTLA-4 therapy, and more than 35% had some.

The assay was immunoSEQ multiplex PCR, and TCRdb's table has in-frame clones only and misses some. The sample shows about 82,000 clones, 91% of them seen only once. The clonotype was recovered from an adult with an advanced solid tumor such as melanoma, head and neck, liver or kidney cancer. This material consisted of CD4+ or CD8+ T cells sorted from blood, taken in a trial of the OX40 agonist ivuxolimab. This chain connects TRBV5-1 to TRBJ2-1; tentative D call: TRBD2 (5 bases). CDR3: CASTPEAVYNEQFF. The DNA of the CDR3 is TGCGCCAGCACCCCCGAAGCGGTTTACAATGAGCAGTTCTTC.